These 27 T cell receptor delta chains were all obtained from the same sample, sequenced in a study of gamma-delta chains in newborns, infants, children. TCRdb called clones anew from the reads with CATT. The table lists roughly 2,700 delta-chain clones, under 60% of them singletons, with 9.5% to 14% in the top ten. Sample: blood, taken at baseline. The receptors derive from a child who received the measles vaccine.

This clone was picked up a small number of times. CDR3 sequence: CAFVASGKLIF. The CDR3 DNA follows: TGTGCCTTTGTCGCCTCTGGTAAACTCATCTTT. The chain couples TRDV2 to TRDJ1; D not resolved. The CDR3 spans 11 residues. The germline CDR1 and CDR2 sequences are GEAIGNYY and EKD. The germline V and J ends were trimmed by 8 bases and 7 bases, with 13 bases remaining between them.

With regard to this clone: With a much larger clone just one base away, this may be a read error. This CDR3 reads CACDTVRDSSWDTRQMFF. CDR3 DNA sequence: TGTGCCTGTGACACTGTGAGGGATAGTTCCTGGGACACCCGACAGATGTTTTTC. The chain couples TRDV2 to TRDJ3; a possible D gene is TRDD3 (6 bases). V was trimmed by 1 base and J by 1 base, leaving 13 bases between them. CDR1 GEAIGNYY and CDR2 EKD come from the germline V gene. The CDR3 totals 18 residues.

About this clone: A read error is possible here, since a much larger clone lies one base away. Written as DNA, the CDR3 is TGTGCTCTTGGGGAACTAGAATCCCACCCCTACTGGGGAGAGTCGGTCATCGATAAACTCATCTTT. Translating gives CALGELESHPYWGESVIDKLIF. The chain is built from TRDV1 and TRDJ1; 7 positions agree with TRDD3. The CDR3 is 22 residues long. Trimming at V came to 0 bases and at J to 4 bases, leaving 26 bases not matched to a gene. CDR1 and CDR2 (germline): TSWWSYY, QGS.

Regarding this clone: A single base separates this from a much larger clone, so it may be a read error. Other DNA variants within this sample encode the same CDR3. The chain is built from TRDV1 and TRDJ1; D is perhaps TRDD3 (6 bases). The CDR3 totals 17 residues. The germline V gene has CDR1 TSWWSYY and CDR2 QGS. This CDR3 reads CALGERAGHWANDKLIF. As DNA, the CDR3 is TGTGCTCTTGGGGAACGGGCCGGGCACTGGGCAAATGATAAACTCATATTT.

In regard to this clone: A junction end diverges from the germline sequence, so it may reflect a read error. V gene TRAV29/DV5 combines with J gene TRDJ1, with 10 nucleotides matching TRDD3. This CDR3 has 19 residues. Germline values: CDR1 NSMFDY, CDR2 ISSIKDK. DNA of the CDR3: TGTGCAGCAAGCGCGGCCCCCAGGGGGATACGCTATTACACCGATAAACCCATCTTT. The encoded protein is CAASAAPRGIRYYTDKPIF.

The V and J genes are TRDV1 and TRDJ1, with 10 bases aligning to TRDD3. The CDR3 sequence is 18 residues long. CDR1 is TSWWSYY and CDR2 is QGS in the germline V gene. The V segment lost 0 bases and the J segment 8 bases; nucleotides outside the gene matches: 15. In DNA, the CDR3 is TGTGCTCTTGGGGAACTAGCGGGCGTACATACTGGGGGATTAAAACTCATCTTT. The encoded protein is CALGELAGVHTGGLKLIF.

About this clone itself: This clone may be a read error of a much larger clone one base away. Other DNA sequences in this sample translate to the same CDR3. The CDR3 nucleotides read TGTGCCTGCGACACCACCGGGGGATACAAGAGCTCCTGGGACACCCGACAGATGTTTTTC. Translated: CACDTTGGYKSSWDTRQMFF. The chain has TRDV2 and TRDJ3, with 9 bases identical to TRDD3. CDR3 length: 20 residues. CDR1 and CDR2 (germline): GEAIGNYY, EKD.

As DNA, the CDR3 is TGTGCTCTTGGGGAACTAGTCGGGGGCACCCCCTTCACCGATAAACTCATCTTT. This encodes CALGELVGGTPFTDKLIF. The chain recombines TRDV1 with TRDJ1, with a weak D call TRDD3 (5 bases). Germline CDR1 TSWWSYY, CDR2 QGS. Trimming removed 0 bases at V and 1 base at J, with 18 bases between. This CDR3 has 18 amino acids.

The CDR3 sequence is CALGEVLYPPPPTVTGRVLTAQLFF. The CDR3 bases are TGTGCTCTTGGGGAGGTACTCTACCCTCCTCCTCCTACGGTAACTGGCAGGGTCCTAACAGCACAACTCTTCTTT. J is TRDJ2 and V is TRDV1; D is perhaps TRDD2 (6 bases). There are 25 residues in the CDR3. The V gene lost 3 bases and the J gene lost 5 bases, with 43 bases spanning the gap. Germline V lookup: CDR1 TSWWSYY, CDR2 QGS.

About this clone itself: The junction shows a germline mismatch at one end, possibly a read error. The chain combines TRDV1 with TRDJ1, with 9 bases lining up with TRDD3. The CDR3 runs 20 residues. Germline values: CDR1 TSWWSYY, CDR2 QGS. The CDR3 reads CAFGVPSLTGGPTYTDKLIF. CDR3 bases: TGTGCTTTTGGGGTTCCCTCCCTGACTGGGGGACCTACGTACACCGATAAACTCATCTTT.

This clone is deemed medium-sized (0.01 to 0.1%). CDR3 sequence: CAASAHTGGYTDKLIF. CDR3 nucleotide sequence: TGTGCAGCAAGCGCGCATACTGGGGGTTACACCGATAAACTCATCTTT. V and J are TRAV29/DV5 and TRDJ1, with 8 bases fitting TRDD3. The junction had 7 bases not matched to a gene; V was cut back by 0 bases and J by 0 bases. Germline-derived CDR1 and CDR2 are NSMFDY and ISSIKDK. The CDR3 loop spans 16 amino acids.

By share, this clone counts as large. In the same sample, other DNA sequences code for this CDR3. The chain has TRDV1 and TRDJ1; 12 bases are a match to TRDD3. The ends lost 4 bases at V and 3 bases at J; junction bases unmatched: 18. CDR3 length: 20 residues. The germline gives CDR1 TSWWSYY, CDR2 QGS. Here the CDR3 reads CALGGLPLGDTRRRADKLIF. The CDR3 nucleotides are TGTGCTCTTGGGGGCCTACCTCTGGGGGATACGCGCCGGCGGGCCGATAAACTCATCTTT.

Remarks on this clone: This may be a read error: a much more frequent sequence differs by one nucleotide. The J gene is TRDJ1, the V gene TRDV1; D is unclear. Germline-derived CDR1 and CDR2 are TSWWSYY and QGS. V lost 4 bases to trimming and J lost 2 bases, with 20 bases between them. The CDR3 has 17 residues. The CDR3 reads CALGAPLKATGTDKLIF. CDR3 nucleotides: TGTGCTCTTGGGGCCCCTTTAAAAGCTACGGGGACCGATAAACTCATCTTT.

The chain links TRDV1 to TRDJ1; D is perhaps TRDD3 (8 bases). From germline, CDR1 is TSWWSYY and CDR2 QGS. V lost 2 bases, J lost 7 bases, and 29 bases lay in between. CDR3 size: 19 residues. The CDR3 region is CALGEGPGSYGAGGAKLIF. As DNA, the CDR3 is TGTGCTCTTGGGGAAGGACCCGGTTCCTACGGGGCTGGGGGAGCTAAACTCATCTTT.

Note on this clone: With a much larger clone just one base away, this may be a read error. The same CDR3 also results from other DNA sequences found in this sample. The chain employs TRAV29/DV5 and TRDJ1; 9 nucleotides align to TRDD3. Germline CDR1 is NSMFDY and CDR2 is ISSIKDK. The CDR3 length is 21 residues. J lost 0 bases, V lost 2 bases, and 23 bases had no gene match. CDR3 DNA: TGTGCAGCAAGTGAGGTTTTACCCGGGGGATACCTCTTAGGTGACACCGATAAACTCATCTTT. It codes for CAASEVLPGGYLLGDTDKLIF.

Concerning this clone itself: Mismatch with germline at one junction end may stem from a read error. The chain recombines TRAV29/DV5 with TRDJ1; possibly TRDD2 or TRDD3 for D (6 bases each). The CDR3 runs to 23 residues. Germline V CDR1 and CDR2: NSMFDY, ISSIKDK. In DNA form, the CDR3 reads TGTGCAGCAACCTCATCCTTCCGTCTAGTCGGGGATGCCCCGATCCCGTACACCGATAGACTCATCTTT. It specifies CAATSSFRLVGDAPIPYTDRLIF.

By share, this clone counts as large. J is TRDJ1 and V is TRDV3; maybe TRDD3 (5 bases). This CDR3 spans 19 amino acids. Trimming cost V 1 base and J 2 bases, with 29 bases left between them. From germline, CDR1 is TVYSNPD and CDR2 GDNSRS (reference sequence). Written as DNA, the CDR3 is TGTGCCTTTAAGTTCTCGGTGGCCGGGGGGTTTGGCCGGACCGATAAACTCATCTTT. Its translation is CAFKFSVAGGFGRTDKLIF.

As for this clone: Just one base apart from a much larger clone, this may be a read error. The CDR3 loop reads CALGEVILAYFLLRDSPYTDKLIF. In nucleotides, the CDR3 is TGTGCTCTTGGGGAAGTAATATTGGCTTACTTCCTCCTGAGGGATTCGCCGTACACCGATAAACTCATCTTT. This chain links TRDV1 with TRDJ1; D is possibly TRDD2 (6 bases). Germline-derived CDR1 and CDR2 are TSWWSYY and QGS. Trimming stripped 2 bases from V and 0 bases from J, with 37 bases between. The CDR3 runs to 24 residues.

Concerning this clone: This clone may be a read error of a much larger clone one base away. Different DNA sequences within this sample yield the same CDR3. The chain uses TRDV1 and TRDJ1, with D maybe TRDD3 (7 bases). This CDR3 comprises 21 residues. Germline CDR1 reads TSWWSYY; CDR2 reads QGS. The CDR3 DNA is TGTGCTCTTGGTGAACGCTCCTACGTTACTGGGGATTCTACGTATATAAATAAACTCATCTTT. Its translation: CALGERSYVTGDSTYINKLIF.

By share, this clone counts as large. The CDR3: CAFVSVRTDKLIF. In nucleotides, the CDR3 is TGTGCCTTTGTTTCCGTCCGCACCGATAAACTCATCTTT. The V and J genes are TRDV3 and TRDJ1; D call uncertain. V dropped 2 bases and J dropped 1 base, with 11 bases sitting between them. This CDR3 is built from 13 residues. The germline gives CDR1 TVYSNPD, CDR2 GDNSRS (reference sequence). Full variable domain (rest looked up from reference TRDV3 and TRDJ1): CDKVTQSSPDQTVASGSEVVLLCTYDTVYSNPDLFWYRIRPDYSFQFVFYGDNSRSEGADFTQGRFSVKHILTQKAFHLVISPVRTEDSATYYCAFVSVRTDKLIFGKGTRVTVEP.

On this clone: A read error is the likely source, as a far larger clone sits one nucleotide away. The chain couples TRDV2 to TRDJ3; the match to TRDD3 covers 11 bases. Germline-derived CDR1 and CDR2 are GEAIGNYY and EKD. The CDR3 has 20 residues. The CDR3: CACDTVGDTGSSWDARQMFF. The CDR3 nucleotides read TGTGCCTGTGACACCGTGGGGGATACGGGCAGCTCCTGGGACGCCCGACAGATGTTTTTC.

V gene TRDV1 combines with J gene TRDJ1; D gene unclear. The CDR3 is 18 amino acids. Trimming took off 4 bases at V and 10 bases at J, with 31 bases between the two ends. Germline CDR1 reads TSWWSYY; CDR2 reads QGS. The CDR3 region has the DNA TGTGCTCTTGGGGCTCCGCCCGTCCCCCTCAATACACCGAGAAGACTCATCTTT. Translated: CALGAPPVPLNTPRRLIF.

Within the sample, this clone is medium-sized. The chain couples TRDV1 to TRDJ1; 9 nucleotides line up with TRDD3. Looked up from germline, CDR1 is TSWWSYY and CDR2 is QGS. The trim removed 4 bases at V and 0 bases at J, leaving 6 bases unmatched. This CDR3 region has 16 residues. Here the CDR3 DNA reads TGTGCTCTTGGGGGGTACTGGGGGACTTACACCGATAAACTCATCTTT. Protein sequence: CALGGYWGTYTDKLIF.

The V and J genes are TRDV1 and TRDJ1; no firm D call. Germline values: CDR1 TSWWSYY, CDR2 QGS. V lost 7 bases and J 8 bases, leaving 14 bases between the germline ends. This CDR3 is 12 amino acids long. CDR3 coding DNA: TGTGCTCTTGTGAGGGTTCCCTGCAAACTCATCTTT. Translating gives CALVRVPCKLIF.

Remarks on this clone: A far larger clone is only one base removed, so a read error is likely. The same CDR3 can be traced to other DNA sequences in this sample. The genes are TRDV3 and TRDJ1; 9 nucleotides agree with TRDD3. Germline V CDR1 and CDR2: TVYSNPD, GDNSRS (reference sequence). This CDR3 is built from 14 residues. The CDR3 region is CAFSLGETTDKLIF. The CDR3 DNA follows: TGCGCCTTTTCACTGGGGGAGACCACCGATAAACTCATCTTT.

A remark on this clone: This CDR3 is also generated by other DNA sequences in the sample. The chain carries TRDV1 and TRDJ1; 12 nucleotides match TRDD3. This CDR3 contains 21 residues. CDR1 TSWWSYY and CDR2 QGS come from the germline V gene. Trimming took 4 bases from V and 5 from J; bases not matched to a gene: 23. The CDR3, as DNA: TGTGCTCTTGGGGGGATACGTTTTTCCTTCGTACTGGGGGATACATCTGATAAACTCATCTTT. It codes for CALGGIRFSFVLGDTSDKLIF.

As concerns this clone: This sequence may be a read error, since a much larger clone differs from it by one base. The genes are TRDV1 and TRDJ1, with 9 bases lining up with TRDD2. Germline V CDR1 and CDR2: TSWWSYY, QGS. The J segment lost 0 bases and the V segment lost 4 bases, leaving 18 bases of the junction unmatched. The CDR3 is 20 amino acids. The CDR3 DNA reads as TGTGCTCTTGGGGCCCTTCCTACTGGAGACCACCTAGAGTACACCGATAAACTCATCTTT. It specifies CALGALPTGDHLEYTDKLIF.